The entry below describes one T cell receptor (beta chain). Antigen: not known. The data stem from a study of T-cell memory formation after mild COVID-19. Study summary: In these data, TCR clusters were largely donor specific. Whole-study findings and limits: For contracting clones, CD4+ ones sat mainly in CM and EM, CD8+ in EMRA.

TCRdb itself ran the 5' RACE reads through MiXCR, one entry per CDR3 protein. The sample has fewer than 350,000 distinct CDR3 sequences; approximately 19% are singletons. V was trimmed by 4 bases and J by 5 bases, leaving 21 bases between them. Per germline, CDR1 SGHVS and CDR2 FQNEAQ. This CDR3 has 17 amino acids. J is TRBJ2-1 and V is TRBV7-8, with TRBD2 as a possible D gene (5 bases). This TCR came from a man aged 18 to 30 who had mild COVID-19 (a few samples of this study predate the infection). Cell type and time point are not known. Material: PBMCs or a T cell subset sorted from them (not recorded which). The chain's CDR3 is CASSSHRRRADDNEQFF. The CDR3 DNA follows: TGTGCCAGCAGCTCACACCGGCGGCGGGCGGACGACAATGAGCAGTTCTTC. The full variable domain, in which reference TRBV7-8 and TRBJ2-1 provide the parts outside the CDR3, is GAGVSQSPRYKVAKRGQDVALRCDPISGHVSLFWYQQALGQGPEFLTYFQNEAQLDKSGLPSDRFFAERPEGSVSTLKIQRTQQEDSAVYLCASSSHRRRADDNEQFFGPGTRLTVL.